This TCR beta chain was obtained from a study of beta chain features in type 1 diabetes. This clone was seen a few times. Its antigen remains unknown. Expressed TCRB transcripts were sequenced because the isolated RNA had all been reverse transcribed beforehand. Profiling relied on immunoSEQ multiplex PCR, and the TCRdb table lists in-frame clones only, not all of them. This table holds 250,000 or so clones, approximately 14% found once. General observations from the study: Among all four CD4+ subsets, Type 1 diabetes patients had TCRB CDR3s that were moderately but significantly shorter.

The junction had 9 bases not matched to a gene; V was cut back by 1 base and J by 7 bases. The V gene's germline CDR1 is SGHTA and CDR2 FQGNSA. CDR3 length: 16 residues. The chain uses TRBV7-2 and TRBJ2-1; 8 positions agree with TRBD2. Material: naive CD4+ T cells from blood. This receptor was obtained from a man between 25 and 39 years old with type 1 diabetes. The CDR3 DNA reads TGTGCCAGCAGCTTAGGGCTCGGGGGGGTGAGGAATGAGCAGTTCTTC. This sequence encodes CASSLGLGGVRNEQFF. The full variable domain, with the rest looked up from reference TRBV7-2 and TRBJ2-1, is GAGVSQSPSNKVTEKGKDVELRCDPISGHTALYWYRQSLGQGLEFLIYFQGNSAPDKSGLPSDRFSAERTGGSVSTLTIQRTQQEDSAVYLCASSLGLGGVRNEQFFGPGTRLTVL.